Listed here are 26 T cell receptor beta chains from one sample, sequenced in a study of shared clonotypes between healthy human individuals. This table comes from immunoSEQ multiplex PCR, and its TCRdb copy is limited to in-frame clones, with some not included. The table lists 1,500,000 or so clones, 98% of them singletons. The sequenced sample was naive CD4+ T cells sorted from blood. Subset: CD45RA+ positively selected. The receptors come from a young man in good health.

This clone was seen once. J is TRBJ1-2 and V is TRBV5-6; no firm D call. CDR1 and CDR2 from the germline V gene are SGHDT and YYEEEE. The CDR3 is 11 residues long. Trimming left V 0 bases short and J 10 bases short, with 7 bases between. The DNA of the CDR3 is TGTGCCAGCAGCTTGGTTAGGGACTACACCTTC. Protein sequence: CASSLVRDYTF. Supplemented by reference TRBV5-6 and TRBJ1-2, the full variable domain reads DAGVTQSPTHLIKTRGQQVTLRCSPKSGHDTVSWYQQALGQGPQFIFQYYEEEERQRGNFPDRFSGHQFPNYSSELNVNALLLGDSALYLCASSLVRDYTFGSGTRLTVV.

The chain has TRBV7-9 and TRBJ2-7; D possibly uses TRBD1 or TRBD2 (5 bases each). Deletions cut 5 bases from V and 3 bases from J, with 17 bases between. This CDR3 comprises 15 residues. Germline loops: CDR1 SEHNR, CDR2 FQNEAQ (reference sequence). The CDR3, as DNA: TGTGCCAGCAGCCGAACCGAGGGGTCAGGCTACGAGCAGTACTTC. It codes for CASSRTEGSGYEQYF.

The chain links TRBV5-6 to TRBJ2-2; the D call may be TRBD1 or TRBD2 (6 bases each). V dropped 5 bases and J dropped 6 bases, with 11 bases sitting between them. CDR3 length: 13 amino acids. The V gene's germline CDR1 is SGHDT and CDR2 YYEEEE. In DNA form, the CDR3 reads TGTGCCAGCAGGATGAGGGGGGCCGGGGAGCTGTTTTTT. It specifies CASRMRGAGELFF.

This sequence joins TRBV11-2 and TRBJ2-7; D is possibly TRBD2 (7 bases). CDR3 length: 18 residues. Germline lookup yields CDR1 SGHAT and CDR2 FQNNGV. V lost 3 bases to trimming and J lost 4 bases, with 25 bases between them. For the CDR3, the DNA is TGTGCCAGCAGCTTGACCCTTACCTGGGGGGGCGACTCTTACGAGCAGTACTTC. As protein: CASSLTLTWGGDSYEQYF.

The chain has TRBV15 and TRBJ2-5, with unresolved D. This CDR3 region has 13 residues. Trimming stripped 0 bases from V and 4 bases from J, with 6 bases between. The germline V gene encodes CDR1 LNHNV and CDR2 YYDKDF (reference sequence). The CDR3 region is CATSRDTAETQYF. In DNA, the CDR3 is TGTGCCACCAGCAGAGATACGGCAGAGACCCAGTACTTC.

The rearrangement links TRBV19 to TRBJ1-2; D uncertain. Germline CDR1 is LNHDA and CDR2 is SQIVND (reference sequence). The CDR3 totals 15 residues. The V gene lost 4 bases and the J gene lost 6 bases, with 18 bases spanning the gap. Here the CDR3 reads CASSSGKGRLDGYTF. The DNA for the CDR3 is TGTGCCAGTAGTAGCGGGAAAGGGAGGTTGGATGGCTACACCTTC.

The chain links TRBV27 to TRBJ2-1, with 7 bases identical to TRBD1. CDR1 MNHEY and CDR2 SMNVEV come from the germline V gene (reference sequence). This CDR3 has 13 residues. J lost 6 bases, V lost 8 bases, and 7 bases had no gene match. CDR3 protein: CASHRGLLNEQFF. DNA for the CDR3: TGTGCCAGCCACAGGGGCCTCCTCAATGAGCAGTTCTTC.

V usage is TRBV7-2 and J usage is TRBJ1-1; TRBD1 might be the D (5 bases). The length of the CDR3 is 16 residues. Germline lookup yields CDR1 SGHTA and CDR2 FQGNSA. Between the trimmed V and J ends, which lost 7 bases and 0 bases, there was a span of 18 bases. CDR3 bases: TGTGCCAGCACCCGGCTCAGGGCGGAAATGAACACTGAAGCTTTCTTT. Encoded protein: CASTRLRAEMNTEAFF.

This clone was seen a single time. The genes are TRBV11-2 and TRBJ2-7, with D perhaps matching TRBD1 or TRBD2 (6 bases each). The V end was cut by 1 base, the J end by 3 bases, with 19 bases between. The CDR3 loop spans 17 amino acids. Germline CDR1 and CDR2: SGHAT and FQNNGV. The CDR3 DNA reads TGTGCCAGCAGCTTAGTCCCCCCCGGGGGCATACTCTACGAGCAGTACTTC. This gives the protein CASSLVPPGGILYEQYF.

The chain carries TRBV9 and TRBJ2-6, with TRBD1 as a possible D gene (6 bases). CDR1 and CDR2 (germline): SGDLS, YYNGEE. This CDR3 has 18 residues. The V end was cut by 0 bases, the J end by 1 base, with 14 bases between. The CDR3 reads CASSVVGGALSGANVLTF. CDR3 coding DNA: TGTGCCAGCAGCGTAGTTGGGGGCGCGTTGTCTGGGGCCAACGTCCTGACTTTC.

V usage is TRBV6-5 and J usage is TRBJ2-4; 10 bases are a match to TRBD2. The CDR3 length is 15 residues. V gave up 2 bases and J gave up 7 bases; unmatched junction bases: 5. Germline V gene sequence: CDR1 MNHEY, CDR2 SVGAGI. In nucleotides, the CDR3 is TGTGCCAGCAGTTACGGAGCGGGAGGGAGGAACATTCAGTACTTC. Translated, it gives CASSYGAGGRNIQYF.

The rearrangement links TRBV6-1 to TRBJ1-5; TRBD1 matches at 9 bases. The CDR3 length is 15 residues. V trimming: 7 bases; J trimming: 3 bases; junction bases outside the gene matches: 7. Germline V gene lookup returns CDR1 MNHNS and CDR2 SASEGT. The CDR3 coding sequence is TGTGCCAGCAATCGGGACAGGGTAGACAATCAGCCCCAGCATTTT. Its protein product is CASNRDRVDNQPQHF.

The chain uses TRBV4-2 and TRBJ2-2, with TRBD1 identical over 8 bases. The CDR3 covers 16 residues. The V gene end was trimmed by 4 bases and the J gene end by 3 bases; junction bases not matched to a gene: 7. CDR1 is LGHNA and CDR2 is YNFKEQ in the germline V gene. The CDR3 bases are TGTGCCAGCAGCCCTCCGGGACAGGCTGACACCGGGGAGCTGTTTTTT. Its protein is CASSPPGQADTGELFF.

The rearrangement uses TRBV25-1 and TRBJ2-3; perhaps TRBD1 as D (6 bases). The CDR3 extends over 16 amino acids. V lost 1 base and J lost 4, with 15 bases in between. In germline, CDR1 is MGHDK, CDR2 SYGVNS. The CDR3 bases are TGTGCCAGCAGTGAATTTGCCCTCTCAGGGGCAGATACGCAGTATTTT. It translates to CASSEFALSGADTQYF.

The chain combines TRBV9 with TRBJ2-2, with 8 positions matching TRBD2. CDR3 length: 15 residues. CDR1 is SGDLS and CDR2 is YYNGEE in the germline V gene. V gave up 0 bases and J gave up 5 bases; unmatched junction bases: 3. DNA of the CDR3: TGTGCCAGCAGCGTAGGGGTAGCGGGAACCGGGGAGCTGTTTTTT. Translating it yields CASSVGVAGTGELFF.

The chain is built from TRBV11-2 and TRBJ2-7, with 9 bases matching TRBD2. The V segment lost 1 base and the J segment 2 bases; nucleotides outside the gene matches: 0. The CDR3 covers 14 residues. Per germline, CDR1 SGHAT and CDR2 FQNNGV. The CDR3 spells CASSLGGRAYEQYF. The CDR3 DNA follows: TGTGCCAGCAGCTTAGGCGGGAGGGCCTACGAGCAGTACTTC. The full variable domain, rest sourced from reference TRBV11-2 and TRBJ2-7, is EAGVAQSPRYKIIEKRQSVAFWCNPISGHATLYWYQQILGQGPKLLIQFQNNGVVDDSQLPKDRFSAERLKGVDSTLKIQPAKLEDSAVYLCASSLGGRAYEQYFGPGTRLTVT.

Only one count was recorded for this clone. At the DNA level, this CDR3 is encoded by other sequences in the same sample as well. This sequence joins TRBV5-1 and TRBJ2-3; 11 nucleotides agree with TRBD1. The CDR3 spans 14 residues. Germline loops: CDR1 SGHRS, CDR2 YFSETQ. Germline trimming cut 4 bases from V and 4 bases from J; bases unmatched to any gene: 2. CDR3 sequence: CASSGGQGADTQYF. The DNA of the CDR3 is TGCGCCAGCAGCGGGGGACAGGGGGCAGATACGCAGTATTTT.

The CDR3 loop reads CASRSGTPSSYEQYF. For the CDR3, the DNA is TGTGCAAGTCGCTCCGGGACACCGAGCTCCTACGAGCAGTACTTC. The J gene is TRBJ2-7, the V gene TRBV12-2; TRBD1 reflects the table's D call only, with no check against the DNA. TRBV12-2 is described as a pseudogene. This CDR3 comprises 15 residues.

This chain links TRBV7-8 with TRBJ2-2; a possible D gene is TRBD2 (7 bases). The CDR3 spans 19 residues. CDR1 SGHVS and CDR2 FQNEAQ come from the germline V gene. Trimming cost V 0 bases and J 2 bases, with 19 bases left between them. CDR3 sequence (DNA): TGTGCCAGCAGCTTAGCGGTATTGAGGGGGAGGGAAAACACCGGGGAGCTGTTTTTT. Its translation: CASSLAVLRGRENTGELFF.

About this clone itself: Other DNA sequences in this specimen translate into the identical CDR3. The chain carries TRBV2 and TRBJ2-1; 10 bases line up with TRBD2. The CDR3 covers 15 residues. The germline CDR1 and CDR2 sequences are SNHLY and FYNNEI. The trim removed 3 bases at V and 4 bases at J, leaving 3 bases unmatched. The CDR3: CASSDEREGYNEQFF. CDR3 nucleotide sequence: TGTGCCAGCAGTGATGAGCGGGAGGGTTACAATGAGCAGTTCTTC.

CDR3 residues: CASSRYSGITYNEQFF. The CDR3 bases are TGTGCCAGCAGCCGATATAGCGGGATAACCTACAATGAGCAGTTCTTC. The genes are TRBV7-9 and TRBJ2-1, with TRBD2 matching 8 bases. CDR1 is SEHNR and CDR2 is FQNEAQ in the germline V gene (reference sequence). The CDR3 runs 16 residues. J was trimmed by 2 bases and V by 5 bases; bases with no gene match: 8.

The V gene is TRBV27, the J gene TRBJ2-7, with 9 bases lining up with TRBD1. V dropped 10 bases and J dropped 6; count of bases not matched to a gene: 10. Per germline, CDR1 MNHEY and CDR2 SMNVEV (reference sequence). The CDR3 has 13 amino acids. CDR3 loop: CATKKQGAGEQYF. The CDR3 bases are TGTGCCACCAAAAAACAGGGGGCGGGCGAGCAGTACTTC.

The CDR3 nucleotides read TGTGCCAGCAGCTTCGTGGGGACAGCATTTGCAACTAATGAAAAACTGTTTTTT. Its protein is CASSFVGTAFATNEKLFF. The chain has TRBV5-5 and TRBJ1-4; 7 bases are a match to TRBD1. Germline values: CDR1 SGHKS, CDR2 YYEKEE (reference sequence). V was pared by 2 bases and J by 0 bases, with 10 bases of the junction left unmatched. CDR3 length: 18 residues.

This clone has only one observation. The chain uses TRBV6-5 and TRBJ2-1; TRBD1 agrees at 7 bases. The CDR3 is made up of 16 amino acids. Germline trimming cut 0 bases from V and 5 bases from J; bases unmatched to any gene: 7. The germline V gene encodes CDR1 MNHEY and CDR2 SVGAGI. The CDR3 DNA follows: TGTGCCAGCAGTTACTCGAGAGACAGGGCCAACAATGAGCAGTTCTTC. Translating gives CASSYSRDRANNEQFF.

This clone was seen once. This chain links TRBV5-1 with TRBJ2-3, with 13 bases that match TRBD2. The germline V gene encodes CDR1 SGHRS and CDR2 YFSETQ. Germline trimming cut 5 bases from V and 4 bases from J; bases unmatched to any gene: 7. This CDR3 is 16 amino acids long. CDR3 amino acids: CASRVGLAGRSDTQYF. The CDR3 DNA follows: TGCGCCAGCAGAGTGGGACTAGCGGGAAGGTCAGATACGCAGTATTTT.

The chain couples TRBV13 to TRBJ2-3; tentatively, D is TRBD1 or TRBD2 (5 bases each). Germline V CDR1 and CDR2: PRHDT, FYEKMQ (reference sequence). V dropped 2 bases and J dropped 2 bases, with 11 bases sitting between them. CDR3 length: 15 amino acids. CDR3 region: CASSLLQEVTDTQYF. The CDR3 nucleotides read TGTGCCAGCAGCTTACTACAGGAGGTCACAGATACGCAGTATTTT.